This TCR beta chain is drawn from a study of T cells in Graves' hyperthyroidism and ophthalmopathy (dated by TCRdb to about 2019). Broadly, across the study: Peripheral blood was sampled at the time of initial diagnosis, prior to any treatment. The 75 to 100 discovery patients were randomly divided into training and test sets at a 7:3 ratio. Whether ophthalmopathy could be predicted prospectively was tested in an independent validation cohort made up of approximately 19 hyperthyroidism patients plus 17 patients who later progressed to ophthalmopathy. Once sampling was done, hyperthyroidism patients were given methimazole at a starting dose of 30 mg daily, whereas ophthalmopathy patients were given high-dose intravenous methylprednisolone. In about 6 Graves' hyperthyroidism patients, the study also compared T-cell repertoires from thyroid tissue with T-cell repertoires from blood. To identify TCR V-J signatures that set the groups apart, the researchers used a discovery cohort of 90 to 100 patients, made up of approximately 43 with Graves' ophthalmopathy and about 55 with stable Graves' hyperthyroidism. TCR Vbeta CDR3 sequencing of 140 or so peripheral blood samples (43 ophthalmopathy, around 80 hyperthyroidism and about 17 progressor patients) is reported in the paper. General findings and caveats noted by the study authors: Ophthalmopathy was separated from stable hyperthyroidism by a 13 V-J signature model, with 87.88% sensitivity and about 81% specificity obtained in cross-validation and 80%/75% obtained in testing. Most expanded thyroid clonotypes (frequency above 0.001) were also found in blood, which suggests that blood repertoires may mirror thyroid immune responses. In validation, the model predicted progression to ophthalmopathy with approximately 71% sensitivity and 72% to 75% specificity, a median of around 6.6 months before onset. Sample size was not statistically predetermined, and investigators were not blinded to group allocation.

Ophthalmopathy patients had moderately to severely active disease, Clinical Activity Score of at least 3, NOSPECS grade of at least 4, and duration under 3 months. Patients with uncontrolled infections, other autoimmune diseases, pregnancy or lactation were excluded. Clinical symptoms, serum thyroxine and TRAb, thyroid ultrasound, and orbital computed tomography formed the basis for the diagnoses. PBMCs were isolated from about 9 ml of fresh peripheral blood by Ficoll-Paque density gradient centrifugation. Total RNA was extracted with Trizol reagent, and quality was checked on an Agilent 2100 Bioanalyzer. V is pared back by 6 bases and J by 4 bases, with 10 bases lying between the germline termini. The CDR3, from cysteine to phenylalanine, totals 13 residues. This entry keeps only the CDR3 DNA: 39 bases, framed from base 1. The germline V gene gives CDR1 as LGHNT and CDR2 as FRNRAP. TCR beta CDR3 regions were amplified from RNA transcripts. The first round of RT-PCR for the TCR CDR3 was performed with the HTBI primer set and the Qiagen OneStep RT-PCR kit. Libraries were constructed in a second round of multiplex PCR, after which size selection and purification were performed. Paired-end sequencing of the libraries was performed with 100 bp reads on an Illumina HiSeq2000. In the original analysis: SOAPnuke was used to process the raw data, throwing out any read that contained adapters or uncalled bases, had a mean Phred below 15, or lacked an exact constant-primer or identifier match. High-quality paired reads were merged with COPE v1.2.5, and unique nucleotide sequences were defined as clonotypes. MiTCR v1.1 was used to align the clonotypes against IMGT TRBV, TRBD and TRBJ reference segments. Analysis was restricted to V-J combinations with a frequency above 0.0001, which covered 98% to 99.2% of repertoires. A TCS score was defined as the ratio of F50 (clonal expansion) to E x V (chaos), with BLOSUM62-based TCRdist applied between CDR3 peptides within each V-J. Welch's t-statistics and random forest reduced approximately 520 V-J features to about 12, which were used in a naive Bayes classifier (R e1071). TCRdb trimmed public reads at Q25 via fastp, called clones via MiXCR and kept in-frame beta chains. Identical CDR3 protein sequences are pooled into one entry, listed with their most common genes and DNA. What appears here as the V and J calls and clone size reflects TCRdb's work, not the paper's. For this sample the table gives hundreds of thousands of distinct CDR3 sequences, of which 14% were detected only once. The ten largest account for 9.5% to 15% of the sample.

This clonotype was detected many times. It lacks a known antigen. No much larger clonotype is one base removed from it; base qualities were not supplied. This sequence was found in a woman between 45 and 65 years old with Graves' ophthalmopathy. The specimen sequenced was blood. The chain couples TRBV12-5 to TRBJ2-1; the D call could be TRBD1 or TRBD2, with each sharing 5 bases. Here the CDR3 is given as CASGRDAYNEQFF. The DNA is as follows: TGTGCTAGTGGAAGGGACGCATACAATGAGCAGTTCTTC.